These T cell receptor beta chains were read from a single sample in a study of Ad26.COV2.S vaccination and SARS-CoV-2 variants. Produced via immunoSEQ multiplex PCR; TCRdb's table is partial and in-frame only. The sample shows around 300,000 clones, 85% to 90% of them seen only once. The starting material was peripheral blood, obtained in a trial of Ad26.COV2.S vaccine versus placebo. These receptors were taken from a person aged 18-60 years who received the Ad26.COV2.S COVID-19 vaccine or a placebo. Each CDR3 is given with its conserved first and last residue. Each record gives: V gene, D gene, J gene, clone size, CDR3 protein, CDR3 DNA. A D gene is named only where the DNA matches it firmly. Clone size, where shown, is once, few, many, or a class for clones that have expanded.

V gene: TRBV18; D gene: -; J gene: TRBJ2-2; clone size: -; CDR3 protein: CASSPKGQGTGELFF; CDR3 DNA: TGTGCCAGCTCACCAAAAGGGCAAGGCACCGGGGAGCTGTTTTTT
V gene: TRBV5-5; D gene: -; J gene: TRBJ1-5; clone size: -; CDR3 protein: CASSSREGWGQPQHF; CDR3 DNA: TGTGCCAGCAGCTCCCGCGAGGGATGGGGACAGCCCCAGCATTTT
V gene: TRBV7-9; D gene: TRBD1; J gene: TRBJ2-2; clone size: -; CDR3 protein: CASSYSSTGVGTGELFF; CDR3 DNA: TGTGCCAGCAGCTACAGCTCGACAGGGGTCGGCACCGGGGAGCTGTTTTTT
V gene: TRBV6-6; D gene: TRBD1; J gene: TRBJ1-1; clone size: -; CDR3 protein: CASNSAGQLNTEAFF; CDR3 DNA: TGTGCCAGCAACTCAGCGGGACAGTTGAACACTGAAGCTTTCTTT
V gene: TRBV5-6; D gene: -; J gene: TRBJ1-1; clone size: once; CDR3 protein: CASNWGRSEAFF; CDR3 DNA: TGTGCCAGCAATTGGGGGCGCAGTGAAGCTTTCTTT
V gene: TRBV7-9; D gene: -; J gene: TRBJ1-1; clone size: -; CDR3 protein: CASSSGTVNTEAFF; CDR3 DNA: TGTGCCAGCAGCTCCGGGACGGTGAACACTGAAGCTTTCTTT
V gene: TRBV5-1; D gene: TRBD1; J gene: TRBJ2-3; clone size: once; CDR3 protein: CASSLGGQVSGDTQYF; CDR3 DNA: TGCGCCAGCAGCTTGGGCGGACAGGTTTCGGGAGATACGCAGTATTTT
V gene: TRBV5-1; D gene: -; J gene: TRBJ1-2; clone size: -; CDR3 protein: CASSLVQPSDGYTF; CDR3 DNA: TGCGCCAGCAGCTTGGTGCAGCCCTCCGATGGCTACACCTTC
V gene: TRBV7-9; D gene: -; J gene: TRBJ2-7; clone size: -; CDR3 protein: CASSLAVGSEYEQYF; CDR3 DNA: TGTGCCAGCAGCCTCGCCGTGGGGTCGGAATACGAGCAGTACTTC
V gene: TRBV25-1; D gene: -; J gene: TRBJ1-1; clone size: -; CDR3 protein: CASRASTEAFF; CDR3 DNA: TGTGCCAGCAGGGCTTCGACTGAAGCTTTCTTT
V gene: TRBV6-6; D gene: -; J gene: TRBJ2-2; clone size: -; CDR3 protein: CARRDTNTGELFF; CDR3 DNA: TGTGCCAGGCGGGACACCAACACCGGGGAGCTGTTTTTT
V gene: TRBV9; D gene: -; J gene: TRBJ1-1; clone size: -; CDR3 protein: CASSLLGEATEAFF; CDR3 DNA: TGTGCCAGCAGCTTGCTAGGTGAGGCTACTGAAGCTTTCTTT
V gene: TRBV6-6; D gene: TRBD1; J gene: TRBJ1-1; clone size: -; CDR3 protein: CASSLLTGVTGGGTEAFF; CDR3 DNA: TGTGCCAGCAGTCTACTTACAGGGGTTACCGGGGGTGGGACTGAAGCTTTCTTT
V gene: TRBV10-3; D gene: -; J gene: TRBJ1-4; clone size: -; CDR3 protein: CAVSATNEKLFF; CDR3 DNA: TGTGCTGTAAGTGCAACTAATGAAAAACTGTTTTTT
V gene: TRBV27; D gene: TRBD2; J gene: TRBJ2-6; clone size: -; CDR3 protein: CASSFLFAGGGGANVLTF; CDR3 DNA: TGTGCCAGCAGTTTCCTTTTTGCGGGAGGGGGTGGGGCCAACGTCCTGACTTTC
V gene: TRBV6-2/TRBV6-3; D gene: TRBD1; J gene: TRBJ2-3; clone size: -; CDR3 protein: CASSPGTGVPDTQYF; CDR3 DNA: TGTGCCAGCAGTCCCGGGACAGGGGTGCCAGATACGCAGTATTTT
V gene: TRBV3-1/TRBV3-2; D gene: -; J gene: TRBJ1-3; clone size: -; CDR3 protein: CASRSDDSPGNTIYF; CDR3 DNA: TGTGCCAGCAGGTCCGACGATTCTCCTGGAAACACCATATATTTT
V gene: TRBV21-1; D gene: -; J gene: TRBJ2-1; clone size: -; CDR3 protein: CASSPQSTGLLYNEQFF; CDR3 DNA: TGTGCCAGCAGCCCCCAATCTACAGGTCTACTATACAATGAGCAGTTCTTC
V gene: TRBV7-7; D gene: TRBD2; J gene: TRBJ2-2; clone size: -; CDR3 protein: CASSLGLAGVTTGELFF; CDR3 DNA: TGTGCCAGCAGCTTAGGGCTAGCGGGAGTGACTACCGGGGAGCTGTTTTTT
V gene: TRBV3-1/TRBV3-2; D gene: -; J gene: TRBJ1-4; clone size: -; CDR3 protein: CASSEVQGSNEKLFF; CDR3 DNA: TGTGCCAGCAGCGAAGTACAGGGTTCTAATGAAAAACTGTTTTTT
V gene: TRBV7-9; D gene: -; J gene: TRBJ1-1; clone size: -; CDR3 protein: CASSLSQGRGTEAFF; CDR3 DNA: TGTGCCAGCAGCTTGAGTCAGGGAAGGGGCACTGAAGCTTTCTTT
V gene: TRBV5-1; D gene: -; J gene: TRBJ1-2; clone size: -; CDR3 protein: CASSLRQGSSYGYTF; CDR3 DNA: TGCGCCAGCAGCTTGCGGCAGGGGAGTAGCTATGGCTACACCTTC
V gene: TRBV5-4; D gene: -; J gene: TRBJ1-1; clone size: -; CDR3 protein: CASEGGSHTEAFF; CDR3 DNA: TGTGCCAGCGAAGGGGGTTCGCACACTGAAGCTTTCTTT
V gene: TRBV6-2/TRBV6-3; D gene: -; J gene: TRBJ1-6; clone size: -; CDR3 protein: CASSGPGQLRGSPLHF; CDR3 DNA: TGTGCCAGCAGTGGACCGGGACAACTTAGGGGTTCACCCCTCCACTTT
V gene: TRBV6-6; D gene: -; J gene: TRBJ1-6; clone size: -; CDR3 protein: CASSYGVHSPLHF; CDR3 DNA: TGTGCCAGCAGTTATGGTGTCCATTCACCCCTCCACTTT
V gene: TRBV4-3; D gene: -; J gene: TRBJ1-2; clone size: -; CDR3 protein: CASSQGTAYGYTF; CDR3 DNA: TGCGCCAGCAGCCAAGGGACAGCCTATGGCTACACCTTC
V gene: TRBV9; D gene: -; J gene: TRBJ1-1; clone size: -; CDR3 protein: CASNAGAGTEAFF; CDR3 DNA: TGTGCCAGCAATGCAGGGGCGGGCACTGAAGCTTTCTTT
V gene: TRBV29-1; D gene: TRBD1; J gene: TRBJ2-1; clone size: -; CDR3 protein: CSVDEGTANNEQFF; CDR3 DNA: TGCAGCGTTGATGAGGGGACAGCAAACAATGAGCAGTTCTTC
V gene: TRBV6-5; D gene: -; J gene: TRBJ1-2; clone size: -; CDR3 protein: CASSYGSRAVNYGYTF; CDR3 DNA: TGTGCCAGCAGTTACGGTAGTAGGGCAGTTAACTATGGCTACACCTTC
V gene: TRBV7-3; D gene: TRBD2; J gene: TRBJ2-3; clone size: -; CDR3 protein: CASSFGTSNTDTQYF; CDR3 DNA: TGTGCCAGCAGCTTCGGGACTAGCAACACAGATACGCAGTATTTT
V gene: TRBV16; D gene: -; J gene: TRBJ1-2; clone size: -; CDR3 protein: CASSPEGYGYTF; CDR3 DNA: TGTGCCAGCAGCCCCGAAGGGTATGGCTACACCTTC
V gene: TRBV9; D gene: TRBD1; J gene: TRBJ1-1; clone size: -; CDR3 protein: CASSVGTGSTEAFF; CDR3 DNA: TGTGCCAGCAGCGTAGGGACAGGATCCACTGAAGCTTTCTTT
V gene: TRBV5-1; D gene: TRBD1; J gene: TRBJ1-6; clone size: -; CDR3 protein: CASSLGQGSSPLHF; CDR3 DNA: TGCGCCAGCAGCTTGGGACAGGGCAGCTCACCCCTCCACTTT
V gene: TRBV6-5; D gene: -; J gene: TRBJ1-5; clone size: -; CDR3 protein: CASSPLGEQPQHF; CDR3 DNA: TGTGCCAGCAGCCCCCTGGGAGAACAGCCCCAGCATTTT
V gene: TRBV25-1; D gene: -; J gene: TRBJ2-7; clone size: -; CDR3 protein: CASSARQWAPVGEQYF; CDR3 DNA: TGTGCCAGCAGTGCCCGCCAGTGGGCGCCCGTGGGTGAGCAGTACTTC
V gene: TRBV19; D gene: -; J gene: TRBJ1-6; clone size: -; CDR3 protein: CASSIRQMESSYNSPLHF; CDR3 DNA: TGTGCCAGTAGTATACGACAGATGGAAAGCTCCTATAATTCACCCCTCCACTTT
V gene: TRBV30; D gene: -; J gene: TRBJ2-3; clone size: -; CDR3 protein: CAWVYSDTQYF; CDR3 DNA: TGTGCCTGGGTGTACTCAGATACGCAGTATTTT
V gene: TRBV7-3; D gene: -; J gene: TRBJ1-1; clone size: once; CDR3 protein: CASSSQPAGEAFF; CDR3 DNA: TGTGCCAGCAGCTCCCAACCCGCAGGAGAAGCTTTCTTT
V gene: TRBV18; D gene: -; J gene: TRBJ1-1; clone size: -; CDR3 protein: CASSPTQYQSFSEAFF; CDR3 DNA: TGTGCCAGCTCACCCACTCAATACCAAAGTTTCTCTGAAGCTTTCTTT
V gene: TRBV6-5; D gene: -; J gene: TRBJ2-7; clone size: -; CDR3 protein: CASSYPIGGTYEQYF; CDR3 DNA: TGTGCCAGCAGTTACCCGATCGGCGGCACCTACGAGCAGTACTTC
V gene: TRBV9; D gene: -; J gene: TRBJ1-3; clone size: -; CDR3 protein: CASSPPTGRNTIYF; CDR3 DNA: TGTGCCAGCAGCCCCCCCACAGGGCGGAACACCATATATTTT
V gene: TRBV12-5; D gene: -; J gene: TRBJ2-7; clone size: -; CDR3 protein: CASGLRALPGYEQYF; CDR3 DNA: TGTGCTAGTGGTTTGAGGGCGCTTCCAGGCTACGAGCAGTACTTC
V gene: TRBV7-2; D gene: -; J gene: TRBJ1-1; clone size: -; CDR3 protein: CASSLEGKIQGRPEAFF; CDR3 DNA: TGTGCCAGCAGCTTAGAGGGAAAGATCCAGGGACGACCTGAAGCTTTCTTT
V gene: TRBV5-1; D gene: -; J gene: TRBJ2-1; clone size: -; CDR3 protein: CASSPRQYNEQFF; CDR3 DNA: TGCGCCAGCAGCCCCCGTCAGTACAATGAGCAGTTCTTC
V gene: TRBV3-1/TRBV3-2; D gene: TRBD1; J gene: TRBJ1-3; clone size: once; CDR3 protein: CASRRQGTGNTIYF; CDR3 DNA: TGTGCCAGCAGGCGACAGGGAACTGGAAACACCATATATTTT
V gene: TRBV13; D gene: -; J gene: TRBJ2-2; clone size: -; CDR3 protein: CASSSLETNTGELFF; CDR3 DNA: TGTGCCAGCAGCTCACTAGAGACGAACACCGGGGAGCTGTTTTTT
V gene: TRBV4-3; D gene: -; J gene: TRBJ2-7; clone size: once; CDR3 protein: CASSQGRGPYEQYF; CDR3 DNA: TGCGCCAGCAGCCAAGGTCGGGGTCCCTACGAGCAGTACTTC
V gene: TRBV5-1; D gene: TRBD2; J gene: TRBJ2-5; clone size: -; CDR3 protein: CASSLDGRVAGGPGATQYF; CDR3 DNA: TGCGCCAGCAGCTTGGACGGAAGGGTAGCGGGAGGGCCCGGGGCGACCCAGTACTTC
V gene: TRBV4-3; D gene: -; J gene: TRBJ2-2; clone size: -; CDR3 protein: CASSQAIDGLDGTGELFF; CDR3 DNA: TGCGCCAGCAGCCAGGCAATAGATGGCCTAGATGGTACCGGGGAGCTGTTTTTT
V gene: TRBV5-5; D gene: TRBD1; J gene: TRBJ1-2; clone size: -; CDR3 protein: CASRRTGEDYGYTF; CDR3 DNA: TGTGCCAGCAGAAGGACAGGGGAGGACTATGGCTACACCTTC
V gene: TRBV6-2/TRBV6-3; D gene: -; J gene: TRBJ1-5; clone size: -; CDR3 protein: CASSYFPENSNQPQHF; CDR3 DNA: TGTGCCAGCAGTTACTTTCCGGAAAATAGCAATCAGCCCCAGCATTTT
V gene: TRBV5-1; D gene: TRBD1; J gene: TRBJ1-2; clone size: -; CDR3 protein: CASSPRTGDNYGYTF; CDR3 DNA: TGCGCCAGCAGCCCGCGGACAGGGGATAACTATGGCTACACCTTC